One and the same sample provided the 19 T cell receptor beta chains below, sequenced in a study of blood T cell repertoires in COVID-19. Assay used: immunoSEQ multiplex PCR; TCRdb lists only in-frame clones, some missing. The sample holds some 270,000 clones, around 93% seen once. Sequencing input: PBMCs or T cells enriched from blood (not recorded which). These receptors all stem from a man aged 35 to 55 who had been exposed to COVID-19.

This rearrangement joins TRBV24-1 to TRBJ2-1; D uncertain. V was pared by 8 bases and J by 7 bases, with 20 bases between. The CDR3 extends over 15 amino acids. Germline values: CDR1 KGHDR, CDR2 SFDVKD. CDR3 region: CATIDTKGDTNEQFF. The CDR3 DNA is TGTGCCACCATTGACACGAAAGGAGATACAAATGAGCAGTTCTTC.

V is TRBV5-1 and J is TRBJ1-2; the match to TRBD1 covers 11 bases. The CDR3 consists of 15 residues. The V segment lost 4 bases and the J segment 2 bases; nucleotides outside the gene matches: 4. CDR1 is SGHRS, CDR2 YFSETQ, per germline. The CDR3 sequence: CASSMRTGGNYGYTF. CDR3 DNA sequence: TGCGCCAGCAGCATGAGGACAGGGGGCAACTATGGCTACACCTTC. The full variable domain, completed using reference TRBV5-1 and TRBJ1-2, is KAGVTQTPRYLIKTRGQQVTLSCSPISGHRSVSWYQQTPGQGLQFLFEYFSETQRNKGNFPGRFSGRQFSNSRSEMNVSTLELGDSALYLCASSMRTGGNYGYTFGSGTRLTVV.

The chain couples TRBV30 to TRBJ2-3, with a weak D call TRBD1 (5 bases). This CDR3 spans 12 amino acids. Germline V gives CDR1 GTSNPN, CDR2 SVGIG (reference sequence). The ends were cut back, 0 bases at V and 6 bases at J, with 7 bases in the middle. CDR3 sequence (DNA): TGTGCCTGGAGTGTACAGGACGATACGCAGTATTTT. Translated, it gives CAWSVQDDTQYF.

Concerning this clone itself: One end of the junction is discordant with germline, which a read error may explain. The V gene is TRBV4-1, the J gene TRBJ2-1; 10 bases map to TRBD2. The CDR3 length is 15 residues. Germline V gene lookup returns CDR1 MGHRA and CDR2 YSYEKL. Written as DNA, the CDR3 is TGCGCCAGCACCCAAGCGGGAGGGCCGGTCAATGAGCAGTTCTTC. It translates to CASTQAGGPVNEQFF.

CDR3 in DNA: TGTGCCACCAGTGATACCCGACTAGCGGAACTGAGCTCCTACAATGAGCAGTTCTTC. Translated, it gives CATSDTRLAELSSYNEQFF. This chain links TRBV24-1 with TRBJ2-1; 9 bases fit TRBD2. The CDR3 extends over 19 amino acids. CDR1 and CDR2 from the germline V gene are KGHDR and SFDVKD. V lost 3 bases to trimming and J lost 0 bases; unmatched junction nucleotides: 11.

This CDR3 reads CASSTGTMNEQFF. The CDR3 DNA is TGTGCCAGCAGTACCGGGACAATGAACGAGCAGTTCTTC. This chain connects TRBV2 to TRBJ2-1; the D gene is possibly TRBD1 (6 bases). The CDR3 loop spans 13 amino acids. Trimming removed 5 bases at V and 10 bases at J, with 15 bases between. Germline values: CDR1 SNHLY, CDR2 FYNNEI.

This chain's CDR3 is CASSQSVNRMNTEAFF. Written as DNA, the CDR3 is TGTGCCAGCAGCCAATCGGTAAACAGGATGAACACTGAAGCTTTCTTT. The rearrangement uses TRBV16 and TRBJ1-1; weak D call: TRBD1 (5 bases). The CDR3 length is 16 residues. V lost 0 bases to trimming and J lost 0 bases, with 11 bases between them. Germline CDR1 reads KGHSY; CDR2 reads FQNENV.

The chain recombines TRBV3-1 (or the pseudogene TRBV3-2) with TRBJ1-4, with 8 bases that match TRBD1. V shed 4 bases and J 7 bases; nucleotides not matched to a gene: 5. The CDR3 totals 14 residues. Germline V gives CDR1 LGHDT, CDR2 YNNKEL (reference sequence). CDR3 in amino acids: CASSLSDRAEKLFF. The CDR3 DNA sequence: TGTGCCAGCAGCCTTTCGGACAGGGCTGAAAAACTGTTTTTT.

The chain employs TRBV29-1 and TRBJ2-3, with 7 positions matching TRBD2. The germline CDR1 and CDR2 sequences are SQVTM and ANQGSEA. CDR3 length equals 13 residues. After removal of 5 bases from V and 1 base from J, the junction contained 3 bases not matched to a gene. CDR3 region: CSVSGIGTDTQYF. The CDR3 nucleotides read TGCAGCGTTAGCGGGATAGGCACAGATACGCAGTATTTT.

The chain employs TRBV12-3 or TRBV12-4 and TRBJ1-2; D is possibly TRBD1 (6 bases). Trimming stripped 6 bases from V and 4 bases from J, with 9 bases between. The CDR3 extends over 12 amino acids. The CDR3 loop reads CASSRQVYGYTF. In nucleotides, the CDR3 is TGTGCCAGCAGCCGACAGGTCTATGGCTACACCTTC.

CDR3 in amino acids: CASSEISGSEAYNEQFF. The DNA for the CDR3 is TGTGCCAGCAGTGAAATCTCTGGGAGCGAAGCCTACAATGAGCAGTTCTTC. The chain couples TRBV25-1 to TRBJ2-1; weak D call: TRBD2 (5 bases). Germline V CDR1 and CDR2: MGHDK, SYGVNS. With 2 bases removed from V and 2 bases from J, the gap between germline ends came to 16 bases. The CDR3 extends over 17 amino acids.

CDR3 nucleotides: TGTGCCAGCAGTAGGACTAGGAACACCGGGGAGCTGTTTTTT. Translation: CASSRTRNTGELFF. The chain uses TRBV2 and TRBJ2-2; 7 bases agree with TRBD2. After removal of 5 bases from V and 1 base from J, the junction contained 1 base not matched to a gene. The CDR3 has 14 residues. CDR1 is SNHLY and CDR2 is FYNNEI in the germline V gene.

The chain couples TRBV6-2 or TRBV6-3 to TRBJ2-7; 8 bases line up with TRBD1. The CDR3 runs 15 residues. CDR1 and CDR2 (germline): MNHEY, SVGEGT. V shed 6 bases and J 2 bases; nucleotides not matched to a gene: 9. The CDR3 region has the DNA TGTGCCAGCAGCTTCCCCGGGACAGGTGCCTACGAGCAGTACTTC. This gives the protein CASSFPGTGAYEQYF.

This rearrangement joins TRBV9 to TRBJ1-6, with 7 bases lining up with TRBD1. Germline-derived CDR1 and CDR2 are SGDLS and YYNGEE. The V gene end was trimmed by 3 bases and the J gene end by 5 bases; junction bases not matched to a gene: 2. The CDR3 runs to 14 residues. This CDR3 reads CASSAGTDNSPLHF. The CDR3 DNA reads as TGTGCCAGCAGCGCTGGGACAGATAATTCACCCCTCCACTTT.

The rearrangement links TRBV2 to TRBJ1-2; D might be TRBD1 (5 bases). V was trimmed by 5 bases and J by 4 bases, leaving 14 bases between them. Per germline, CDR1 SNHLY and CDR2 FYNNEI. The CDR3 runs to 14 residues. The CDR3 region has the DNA TGTGCCAGCAGTCATCCAGGGAAGGTCTATGGCTACACCTTC. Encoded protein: CASSHPGKVYGYTF.

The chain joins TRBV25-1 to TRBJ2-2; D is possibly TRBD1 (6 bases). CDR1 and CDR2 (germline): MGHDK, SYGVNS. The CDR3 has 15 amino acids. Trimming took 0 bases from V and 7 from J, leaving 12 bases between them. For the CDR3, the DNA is TGTGCCAGCAGTGAATATTATGTAGGGGGCGGGGAGCTGTTTTTT. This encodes CASSEYYVGGGELFF.

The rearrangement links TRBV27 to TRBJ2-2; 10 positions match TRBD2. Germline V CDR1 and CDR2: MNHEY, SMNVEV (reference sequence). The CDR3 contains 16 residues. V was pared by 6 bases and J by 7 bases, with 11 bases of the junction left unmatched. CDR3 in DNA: TGTGCCAGCAGCTCACACAAGCGGGAGGGCCGCGGGGAGCTGTTTTTT. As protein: CASSSHKREGRGELFF.

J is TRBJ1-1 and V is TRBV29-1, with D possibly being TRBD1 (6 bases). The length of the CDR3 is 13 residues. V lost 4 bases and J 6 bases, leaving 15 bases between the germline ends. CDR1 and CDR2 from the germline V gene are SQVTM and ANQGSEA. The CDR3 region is CSVVDGGAAEAFF. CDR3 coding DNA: TGCAGCGTTGTTGATGGGGGCGCCGCTGAAGCTTTCTTT. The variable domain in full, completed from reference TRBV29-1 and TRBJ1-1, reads SAVISQKPSRDICQRGTSLTIQCQVDSQVTMMFWYRQQPGQSLTLIATANQGSEATYESGFVIDKFPISRPNLTFSTLTVSNMSPEDSSIYLCSVVDGGAAEAFFGQGTRLTVV.

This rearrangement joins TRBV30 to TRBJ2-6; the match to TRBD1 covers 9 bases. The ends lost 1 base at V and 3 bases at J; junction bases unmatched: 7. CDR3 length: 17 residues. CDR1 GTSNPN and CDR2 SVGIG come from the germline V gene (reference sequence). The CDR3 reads CAWSEGQGLNGANVLTF. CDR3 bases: TGTGCCTGGAGTGAGGGACAGGGTTTGAATGGGGCCAACGTCCTGACTTTC.